This TCR beta chain was observed in a study of T cells in Graves' hyperthyroidism and ophthalmopathy. The table lists this clonotype with many counts. Uncontrolled infection, other autoimmune disease, pregnancy or lactation led to exclusion. The investigators amplified TCR beta CDR3 regions from RNA transcripts. The HTBI primer set served for first-round RT-PCR of the TCR CDR3. Each CDR3 protein gets one entry after TCRdb re-called the multiplex PCR reads with MiXCR. This table has around 490,000 distinct CDR3 sequences, 20% appearing once. V dropped 5 bases and J dropped 4; count of bases not matched to a gene: 3. Looked up from germline, CDR1 is DFQATT and CDR2 is SNEGSKA (reference sequence). The CDR3 sequence is 12 residues long.

The sequenced material came from blood. The chain links TRBV20-1 to TRBJ2-7; 9 positions match TRBD2. This TCR came from a man in his forties or fifties with Graves' ophthalmopathy. CDR3 DNA: TGCAGTGCTCAAGCGGGAGGTTACGAGCAGTACTTC. Its translation is CSAQAGGYEQYF.